Each of the 26 T cell receptor beta chains below was sequenced from the same sample in a study of blood T cell repertoires in COVID-19. This table comes from immunoSEQ multiplex PCR, and its TCRdb copy is limited to in-frame clones, with some not included. The repertoire has fewer than 350,000 clones, 70% to 90% of them found once; the top ten carry roughly 2%. The sample comprised PBMCs or T cells enriched from blood (not recorded which). The receptors shown here come from a man under 40 who had recovered from COVID-19.

The gene calls are TRBV5-1 and TRBJ2-7; D ambiguous. Germline loops: CDR1 SGHRS, CDR2 YFSETQ. The CDR3 loop spans 13 amino acids. The ends were cut back, 7 bases at V and 2 bases at J, with 13 bases in the middle. The DNA for the CDR3 is TGCGCCAGCCGAACCACGGGTACCTACGAGCAGTACTTC. Protein sequence: CASRTTGTYEQYF.

The gene calls are TRBV20-1 and TRBJ2-1, with 10 bases aligning to TRBD2. Trimming removed 3 bases from V and 2 bases from J; junction bases left unmatched: 4. CDR1 DFQATT and CDR2 SNEGSKA come from the germline V gene (reference sequence). The CDR3 consists of 15 residues. CDR3 nucleotide sequence: TGCAGTGCTAGTCGAACTAGCGGGGCCTACAATGAGCAGTTCTTC. Translation gives CSASRTSGAYNEQFF.

The J gene is TRBJ1-2, the V gene TRBV19; D is possibly TRBD1 (6 bases). This CDR3 contains 15 residues. CDR1 and CDR2 from the germline V gene are LNHDA and SQIVND (reference sequence). V was clipped by 0 bases and J by 6 bases, with 14 bases between them. CDR3 sequence (DNA): TGTGCCAGTAGTATAGATCTACTCCAGGGGAATGGCTACACCTTC. It encodes CASSIDLLQGNGYTF.

This chain links TRBV7-8 with TRBJ2-5, with TRBD2 matching over 11 bases. Germline assignment: CDR1 SGHVS and CDR2 FQNEAQ. CDR3 length equals 18 residues. The trim removed 4 bases at V and 4 bases at J, leaving 14 bases unmatched. The chain's CDR3 is CASSYRSRLAGLGETQYF. The CDR3 bases are TGTGCCAGCAGCTACAGGTCCCGACTAGCGGGGCTAGGAGAGACCCAGTACTTC. Full variable domain (missing parts from reference TRBV7-8 and TRBJ2-5): GAGVSQSPRYKVAKRGQDVALRCDPISGHVSLFWYQQALGQGPEFLTYFQNEAQLDKSGLPSDRFFAERPEGSVSTLKIQRTQQEDSAVYLCASSYRSRLAGLGETQYFGPGTRLLVL.

About this clone: Germline and junction disagree at one end, which may indicate a read error. The chain joins TRBV12-5 to TRBJ2-7, with TRBD1 matching 8 bases. The CDR3 extends over 15 amino acids. CDR1 LGHNT and CDR2 FRNRAP come from the germline V gene. This CDR3 reads CVSGLQGAGGYEQYF. CDR3 DNA: TGTGTTAGTGGCCTGCAGGGGGCAGGGGGCTACGAGCAGTACTTC.

The chain joins TRBV29-1 to TRBJ1-1; D unclear. This CDR3 contains 14 residues. Trimming took off 5 bases at V and 3 bases at J, with 16 bases between the two ends. Germline assignment: CDR1 SQVTM and CDR2 ANQGSEA. CDR3 protein: CSVPKNTRDTEAFF. CDR3 DNA sequence: TGCAGCGTTCCAAAGAATACCCGGGACACTGAAGCTTTCTTT.

This sequence joins TRBV7-9 and TRBJ2-7; 9 positions agree with TRBD1. Germline CDR1 reads SEHNR; CDR2 reads FQNEAQ (reference sequence). V was clipped by 8 bases and J by 3 bases; unmatched bases: 5. This CDR3 region has 13 residues. DNA of the CDR3: TGTGCCAGCGGGACAGGGAGAGGCTACGAGCAGTACTTC. Translated, it gives CASGTGRGYEQYF.

V usage is TRBV4-1 and J usage is TRBJ1-1; 7 bases align to TRBD1. The CDR3 contains 14 residues. Germline CDR1 and CDR2: MGHRA and YSYEKL. V gave up 5 bases and J gave up 0 bases; unmatched junction bases: 3. The CDR3 sequence is CASSSTGLNTEAFF. CDR3 DNA sequence: TGCGCCAGCAGCTCGACAGGGTTGAACACTGAAGCTTTCTTT.

The V call is TRBV7-8, the J call TRBJ2-7; 11 bases are shared with TRBD1. Germline V gene data show CDR1 as SGHVS and CDR2 as FQNEAQ. V was clipped by 5 bases and J by 3 bases; unmatched bases: 6. This CDR3 contains 15 residues. CDR3 nucleotide sequence: TGTGCCAGCAGCAGTGTGGACAGGGGGCTCTACGAGCAGTACTTC. Its protein product is CASSSVDRGLYEQYF.

The rearrangement links TRBV10-3 to TRBJ1-2; no clear D. This CDR3 has 13 residues. Trimming shortened V by 5 bases and J by 4 bases, and 11 bases separated the two germline ends. Germline V lookup: CDR1 ENHRY, CDR2 SYGVKD. The CDR3 here is CAISHGTVYGYTF. CDR3 nucleotides: TGTGCCATCAGTCATGGTACAGTCTATGGCTACACCTTC.

This chain joins TRBV27 and TRBJ1-1; no firm D call. Germline CDR1 reads MNHEY; CDR2 reads SMNVEV (reference sequence). V lost 6 bases and J lost 1, with 12 bases in between. The CDR3 is 14 residues long. The DNA for the CDR3 is TGTGCCAGCAGGAATGAAGAGGCGAACACTGAAGCTTTCTTT. Amino acids: CASRNEEANTEAFF.

The genes are TRBV7-9 and TRBJ2-3, with 15 bases aligning to TRBD2. Germline loops: CDR1 SEHNR, CDR2 FQNEAQ (reference sequence). V trimming: 5 bases; J trimming: 7 bases; junction bases outside the gene matches: 4. The CDR3 totals 15 residues. Here the CDR3 DNA reads TGTGCCAGCAGCGCGGGACTAGCGGGGGGAAATACGCAGTATTTT. Translated, it gives CASSAGLAGGNTQYF.

The chain has TRBV11-2 and TRBJ1-1, with a tentative D call TRBD1 (6 bases). CDR3 length equals 14 residues. Trimming stripped 2 bases from V and 4 bases from J, with 11 bases between. Germline lookup yields CDR1 SGHAT and CDR2 FQNNGV. In nucleotides, the CDR3 is TGTGCCAGCAGCTTACCCAAGACAGGCACTGAAGCTTTCTTT. It codes for CASSLPKTGTEAFF.

The chain uses TRBV28 and TRBJ1-2; the match to TRBD1 covers 7 bases. V gave up 6 bases and J gave up 2 bases; unmatched junction bases: 3. Germline V gene sequence: CDR1 MDHEN, CDR2 SYDVKM. This CDR3 has 13 amino acids. The CDR3 protein is CASSPGQNYGYTF. The CDR3 DNA reads as TGTGCCAGCAGCCCGGGACAGAACTATGGCTACACCTTC.

The rearrangement uses TRBV19 and TRBJ2-3; 9 nucleotides agree with TRBD2. Trimming at V came to 4 bases and at J to 4 bases, leaving 9 bases not matched to a gene. The germline gives CDR1 LNHDA, CDR2 SQIVND (reference sequence). This CDR3 is built from 16 residues. The CDR3 nucleotides are TGTGCCAGTAGTAGAGTCGGCGGGGGGGCCGCAGATACGCAGTATTTT. This codes for CASSRVGGGAADTQYF. The variable domain in full, with the rest retrieved from reference TRBV19 and TRBJ2-3, is DGGITQSPKYLFRKEGQNVTLSCEQNLNHDAMYWYRQDPGQGLRLIYYSQIVNDFQKGDIAEGYSVSREKKESFPLTVTSAQKNPTAFYLCASSRVGGGAADTQYFGPGTRLTVL.

This chain links TRBV7-9 with TRBJ2-7; D may be TRBD2 (5 bases). Germline-derived CDR1 and CDR2 are SEHNR and FQNEAQ (reference sequence). The length of the CDR3 is 13 residues. V was cut by 5 bases and J by 5 bases, with 13 bases left in between. The CDR3: CASSLGSMDEQYF. The CDR3, as DNA: TGTGCCAGCAGCCTGGGGAGTATGGACGAGCAGTACTTC.

The chain carries TRBV10-3 and TRBJ2-1; D call uncertain. Trimming cost V 4 bases and J 6 bases, with 7 bases left between them. The germline CDR1 and CDR2 sequences are ENHRY and SYGVKD. The CDR3 spans 12 residues. The CDR3 loop is CAISAQANEQFF. CDR3 nucleotides: TGTGCCATCAGTGCGCAGGCCAATGAGCAGTTCTTC.

The J gene is TRBJ2-1, the V gene TRBV21-1; TRBD2 was called by the table and not checked on the DNA. TRBV21-1 is given as a pseudogene. The CDR3 loop spans 16 amino acids. The CDR3 DNA sequence: TGTGCCAGCAGCAAAGGGGTTACTAAGGCTAGATATGAGCAGTTCTTC. Translated: CASSKGVTKARYEQFF.

The genes are TRBV4-3 and TRBJ1-1, with D possibly being TRBD1 (6 bases). V was clipped by 0 bases and J by 5 bases, with 13 bases between them. This CDR3 comprises 15 residues. Per germline, CDR1 LGHNA and CDR2 YSLEER. As DNA, the CDR3 is TGCGCCAGCAGCCAAGACCGGCGGGGGCGGACTGAAGCTTTCTTT. This encodes CASSQDRRGRTEAFF.

This rearrangement joins TRBV30 to TRBJ1-2; maybe TRBD1 (5 bases). V shed 2 bases and J shed 0 bases, with 16 bases lying between them. Germline-derived CDR1 and CDR2 are GTSNPN and SVGIG (reference sequence). CDR3 size: 16 residues. CDR3 DNA: TGTGCCTGGAGTTTAAGACAGTTCCAAGCTAACTATGGCTACACCTTC. Its protein product is CAWSLRQFQANYGYTF.

This rearrangement joins TRBV2 to TRBJ1-1; 7 bases agree with TRBD1. CDR3 length: 14 residues. J gave up 4 bases and V 5 bases, and 7 bases lay outside the gene matches. Germline values: CDR1 SNHLY, CDR2 FYNNEI. The DNA for the CDR3 is TGTGCCAGCAGTCAAGAGGGGGCGAGCACTGAAGCTTTCTTT. This translates into CASSQEGASTEAFF.

The chain recombines TRBV7-2 with TRBJ1-2, with unresolved D. The V end was cut by 2 bases, the J end by 3 bases, with 13 bases between. From germline, CDR1 is SGHTA and CDR2 FQGNSA. This CDR3 has 15 residues. The CDR3 spells CASSLYVAGDYGYTF. In DNA form, the CDR3 reads TGTGCCAGCAGCTTATATGTGGCCGGGGACTATGGCTACACCTTC.

In DNA, the CDR3 is TGCGCCAGCAGCCAGGCCCCGAACACTGAAGCTTTCTTT. Its translation: CASSQAPNTEAFF. The chain joins TRBV4-1 to TRBJ1-1; no reliable D call. Trimming removed 3 bases at V and 1 base at J, with 6 bases between. This CDR3 has 13 residues. CDR1 and CDR2 from the germline V gene are MGHRA and YSYEKL.

CDR3 residues: CASSLGGDYEQYF. The CDR3 region has the DNA TGTGCCAGCAGTCTTGGCGGGGATTACGAGCAGTACTTC. The chain recombines TRBV9 with TRBJ2-7; a weak D match, TRBD2 (6 bases). This CDR3 contains 13 residues. V lost 5 bases and J 4 bases, leaving 13 bases between the germline ends. Per germline, CDR1 SGDLS and CDR2 YYNGEE.

The genes are TRBV5-8 and TRBJ1-3, with D perhaps matching TRBD1 (5 bases). CDR3 length: 15 residues. V lost 5 bases and J 0 bases, leaving 12 bases between the germline ends. Germline V gene lookup returns CDR1 SGHTS and CDR2 YDEGEE. CDR3 in DNA: TGTGCCAGCAGGCCGGGACTGACCTCTGGAAACACCATATATTTT. It is translated as CASRPGLTSGNTIYF.

This sequence joins TRBV7-2 and TRBJ1-6; D is possibly TRBD1 (6 bases). Germline V gene data show CDR1 as SGHTA and CDR2 as FQGNSA. V lost 8 bases, J lost 10 bases, and 18 bases lay in between. This CDR3 is built from 14 residues. The CDR3, as DNA: TGTGCCAGCGCCCTACAGGGATGGGGATCACCCCTCCACTTT. Amino acids: CASALQGWGSPLHF.